These 20 T cell receptor beta chains originate from one sample sequenced in a study of T cells in Graves' hyperthyroidism and ophthalmopathy. The investigators amplified TCR beta CDR3 regions from RNA transcripts. When the TCR CDR3 underwent first-round RT-PCR, the HTBI primer set was used. In TCRdb, the multiplex PCR reads were re-called with MiXCR into one record per CDR3 protein. The table includes a few hundred thousand distinct CDR3 sequences, around 46% detected once. Sequenced input: peripheral blood or thyroid tissue (not recorded which). These receptors were taken from a woman younger than 35 with Graves' hyperthyroidism.

To note about this clonotype: A read error may be the cause here, since a much bigger clone is one base away. The CDR3 end shows no conserved phenylalanine or tryptophan, and so a read error is likely. DNA for the CDR3: TGTGCCAGCAGTGAAAAAGGCTCGAACACTGAAGCTTTCCTT. It translates to CASSEKGSNTEAFL. The chain carries TRBV6-1 and TRBJ1-1; D remains unclear. CDR3 length equals 14 residues. Trimming shortened V by 2 bases and J by 1 base, and 8 bases separated the two germline ends. Germline CDR1 reads MNHNS; CDR2 reads SASEGT.

The rearrangement links TRBV24-1 to TRBJ2-5, with TRBD2 identical over 12 bases. CDR1 is KGHDR, CDR2 SFDVKD, per germline. The CDR3 sequence is 20 residues long. V was clipped by 2 bases and J by 5 bases; unmatched bases: 17. The CDR3 is CATSDSIAPSGRAGLETQYF. DNA of the CDR3: TGTGCCACCAGTGATTCCATAGCGCCTAGCGGGAGGGCCGGGTTGGAGACCCAGTACTTC.

The chain joins TRBV11-3 to TRBJ2-7, with 7 bases lining up with TRBD1. This CDR3 comprises 15 residues. V shed 1 base and J 5 bases; nucleotides not matched to a gene: 8. The germline V gene has CDR1 SGHNT and CDR2 YENEEA. In DNA form, the CDR3 reads TGTGCCAGCAGCTTAGCCGGACAGGACTTAAACGAGCAGTACTTC. As protein: CASSLAGQDLNEQYF.

The rearrangement links TRBV27 to TRBJ2-7; maybe TRBD2 (5 bases). The CDR3 length is 15 residues. CDR1 and CDR2 from the germline V gene are MNHEY and SMNVEV (reference sequence). V lost 1 base and J 4 bases, leaving 14 bases between the germline ends. The CDR3 nucleotides read TGTGCCAGCAGTTTATATGGGGAGTTTCCTTACGAGCAGTACTTC. It translates to CASSLYGEFPYEQYF.

As for this clonotype: A much larger clone lies a single base off, so this may be a read error. This chain uses TRBV4-1 with TRBJ1-1; D not certain. Germline V lookup: CDR1 MGHRA, CDR2 YSYEKL. The V end was cut by 4 bases, the J end by 6 bases, with 15 bases between. This CDR3 region has 14 residues. CDR3 loop: CASSRVETEPEAFF. The CDR3 region has the DNA TGCGCCAGCAGCCGGGTAGAGACTGAGCCTGAAGCTTTCTTT.

This clonotype was found many times. The CDR3 reads CSARELGFGSPLHF. Written as DNA, the CDR3 is TGCAGTGCTAGAGAGCTTGGGTTTGGTTCACCCCTCCACTTT. The J gene is TRBJ1-6, the V gene TRBV20-1; D remains unclear. The CDR3 sequence is 14 residues long. The germline V gene encodes CDR1 DFQATT and CDR2 SNEGSKA (reference sequence). V lost 0 bases to trimming and J lost 9 bases, with 12 bases between them.

The V gene is TRBV12-3 or TRBV12-4, the J gene TRBJ1-1, with D possibly being TRBD1 (5 bases). V gave up 4 bases and J gave up 5 bases, with 11 bases separating them. The CDR3 is 13 residues long. The CDR3 DNA reads TGTGCCAGCAGTTCGGGGGGTTTGACTGAAGCTTTCTTT. It is translated as CASSSGGLTEAFF.

The table lists this clonotype with many counts. The chain links TRBV4-3 to TRBJ1-2; TRBD1 aligns across 7 bases. CDR1 LGHNA and CDR2 YSLEER come from the germline V gene. V shed 0 bases, J shed 3 bases, and the junction held 7 bases outside the gene matches. CDR3 size: 16 residues. The CDR3: CASSQDLGTADYGYTF. CDR3 DNA: TGCGCCAGCAGCCAAGACCTCGGGACAGCTGACTATGGCTACACCTTC.

Here the CDR3 reads CASRMAQGNTEAFF. The CDR3 DNA is TGTGCCAGCAGAATGGCCCAAGGAAACACTGAAGCTTTCTTT. V usage is TRBV12-3 or TRBV12-4 and J usage is TRBJ1-1; unclear D gene. Trimming stripped 6 bases from V and 2 bases from J, with 13 bases between. The CDR3 covers 14 residues.

The chain has TRBV20-1 and TRBJ2-1; weak D call: TRBD2 (6 bases). CDR3 length equals 13 residues. Between the trimmed V and J ends, which lost 0 bases and 12 bases, there was a span of 15 bases. Germline CDR1 and CDR2: DFQATT and SNEGSKA (reference sequence). The CDR3 nucleotides read TGCAGTGCTAGAGATCAGGGCAGGGAGGTGCAGTTCTTC. Translating it yields CSARDQGREVQFF.

This clonotype showed up just a few times. CDR3 loop: CASSLEWSYAGELFF. The CDR3 DNA reads TGTGCCAGCAGTTTAGAATGGTCTTATGCCGGGGAGCTGTTTTTT. V and J are TRBV12-3 or TRBV12-4 and TRBJ2-2; D is uncertain. The CDR3 is 15 residues long. With 1 base removed from V and 6 bases from J, the gap between germline ends came to 12 bases.

For this clonotype: A read error may produce the germline difference seen at one junction end. The chain links TRBV15 to TRBJ1-5; D remains unclear. Germline V gives CDR1 LNHNV, CDR2 YYDKDF (reference sequence). CDR3 length: 14 residues. CDR3 DNA sequence: TGTGCCGCCAGCAGTTGGGTGGTCAATCAGCCCCAGCATTTT. Its translation is CAASSWVVNQPQHF.

This clonotype was counted once. The chain employs TRBV2 and TRBJ1-5; possibly TRBD1 for D (6 bases). Trimming took 7 bases from V and 3 from J, leaving 16 bases between them. The CDR3 contains 15 residues. CDR1 and CDR2 from the germline V gene are SNHLY and FYNNEI. DNA for the CDR3: TGTGCCAGCACCCGGACCGGGACAACCAATCAGCCCCAGCATTTT. Its protein is CASTRTGTTNQPQHF.

A note on this clonotype: The conserved final phenylalanine or tryptophan is absent from the CDR3, which likely points to a read error. Because the CDR3's place on the DNA is in doubt, the DNA is left out and the CDR3 is given as listed by TCRdb. V usage is TRBV7-2 and J usage is TRBJ2-1; the table's D call, TRBD2, was not checked against the DNA. The CDR3 has 11 residues if both end residues are counted. Germline CDR1 and CDR2: SGHTA and FQGNSA. CDR3 in amino acids: CASSLLIAGIY.

The chain joins TRBV7-9 to TRBJ1-2; unclear D gene. CDR1 and CDR2 from the germline V gene are SEHNR and FQNEAQ (reference sequence). The CDR3 spans 12 residues. V lost 5 bases and J lost 7, with 11 bases in between. In nucleotides, the CDR3 is TGTGCCAGCAGCGTCAGACGGATTGGCTACACCTTC. Translating it yields CASSVRRIGYTF.

This clonotype appeared once. The chain couples TRBV2 to TRBJ2-5; the D is unclear. Trimming pared 8 bases from V and 4 bases from J, leaving 14 bases between. The CDR3 covers 13 residues. The germline V gene encodes CDR1 SNHLY and CDR2 FYNNEI. The CDR3 coding sequence is TGTGCCAGCTCAGACCAGTCCCCAGAGACCCAGTACTTC. Its protein is CASSDQSPETQYF.

At least ten counts were recorded for this clonotype. The rearrangement links TRBV2 to TRBJ1-2; D unclear. Trimming stripped 5 bases from V and 5 bases from J, with 9 bases between. Germline CDR1 is SNHLY and CDR2 is FYNNEI. The CDR3 covers 12 residues. The CDR3 DNA is TGTGCCAGCAGTTCATGGAGGTATGGCTACACCTTC. It specifies CASSSWRYGYTF.

The gene calls are TRBV7-3 and TRBJ2-3, with D possibly TRBD1 on 6 matching bases. The CDR3 has 14 amino acids. V was clipped by 4 bases and J by 1 base, with 9 bases between them. The germline V gene has CDR1 SGHTA and CDR2 FQGTGA. CDR3 coding DNA: TGTGCCAGCAGCTCCCGACAGGGCACAGATACGCAGTATTTT. Protein product: CASSSRQGTDTQYF.

The chain links TRBV3-1 to TRBJ1-5, with a weak D call TRBD1 (5 bases). Germline CDR1 reads LGHDT; CDR2 reads YNNKEL (reference sequence). The germline V and J ends were trimmed by 4 bases and 5 bases, with 18 bases remaining between them. This CDR3 has 16 amino acids. CDR3 sequence (DNA): TGTGCCAGCAGCCCCAGGATGTGGGGGGGATATCAGCCCCAGCATTTT. Amino acids: CASSPRMWGGYQPQHF.

This clonotype was observed many times. CDR3 bases: TGCAGTGCTAGACTCACTAGCACCGCCTACGAGCAGTACTTC. It yields the protein CSARLTSTAYEQYF. The V gene is TRBV20-1, the J gene TRBJ2-7, with TRBD2 as a possible D gene (6 bases). CDR1 and CDR2 (germline): DFQATT, SNEGSKA (reference sequence). The CDR3 has 14 amino acids. Trimming removed 2 bases at V and 2 bases at J, with 13 bases between.